The rows below give T cell receptor beta chains drawn from one sample of a study of shared clonotypes between healthy human individuals. Sequencing was performed with immunoSEQ multiplex PCR; in TCRdb, only in-frame clones are kept and a portion is missing. The sample has under 850,000 clones, nearly 95% seen once. Sequencing input: naive CD8+ T cells sorted from blood. All receptors come from a man younger than 40 in good health. Each CDR3 is given with its conserved first and last residue. D genes are given only for firm matches. Only some rows state a clone size, as once, few, many or a class for expanded clones.

clone_size: NA; d_call: NA; j_call: TRBJ1-1; v_call: TRBV9; cdr3_aa: CASRRGGPNTEAFF; cdr3_nt: TGTGCCAGCAGGCGGGGGGGACCGAACACTGAAGCTTTCTTT
clone_size: NA; d_call: NA; j_call: TRBJ2-3; v_call: TRBV2; cdr3_aa: CASTGGTWADTQYF; cdr3_nt: TGTGCCTCAACGGGCGGGACCTGGGCAGATACGCAGTATTTT
clone_size: NA; d_call: NA; j_call: TRBJ2-7; v_call: TRBV7-9; cdr3_aa: CASSLVGMGLYEQYF; cdr3_nt: TGTGCCAGCAGCTTAGTAGGGATGGGCTTGTACGAGCAGTACTTC
clone_size: NA; d_call: NA; j_call: TRBJ2-1; v_call: TRBV4-1; cdr3_aa: CASSPVGGDNEQFF; cdr3_nt: TGCGCCAGCAGCCCTGTGGGGGGAGATAATGAGCAGTTCTTC
clone_size: NA; d_call: NA; j_call: TRBJ1-3; v_call: TRBV7-9; cdr3_aa: CASSLTRQSGNTIYF; cdr3_nt: TGTGCCAGCAGCCTAACCAGGCAGTCTGGAAACACCATATATTTT
clone_size: once; d_call: NA; j_call: TRBJ2-5; v_call: TRBV4-3; cdr3_aa: CASSQDGGETQYF; cdr3_nt: TGCGCCAGCAGCCAAGATGGAGGGGAGACCCAGTACTTC
clone_size: NA; d_call: NA; j_call: TRBJ1-1; v_call: TRBV5-6; cdr3_aa: CASSLMVGHKAFF; cdr3_nt: TGTGCCAGCAGCTTAATGGTGGGACACAAAGCTTTCTTT
clone_size: NA; d_call: NA; j_call: TRBJ1-4; v_call: TRBV15; cdr3_aa: CATRPRGLFSEKLFF; cdr3_nt: TGTGCCACCAGGCCACGGGGGCTTTTTTCAGAAAAACTGTTTTTT
clone_size: NA; d_call: NA; j_call: TRBJ1-3; v_call: TRBV30; cdr3_aa: CAWGLFGSSGNTIYF; cdr3_nt: TGTGCCTGGGGCCTATTCGGGAGCTCTGGAAACACCATATATTTT
clone_size: NA; d_call: NA; j_call: TRBJ2-7; v_call: TRBV10-2; cdr3_aa: CASRPGNSYEQYF; cdr3_nt: TGCGCCAGCAGGCCCGGGAACTCCTACGAGCAGTACTTC
clone_size: NA; d_call: NA; j_call: TRBJ2-1; v_call: TRBV19; cdr3_aa: CASSFLTGADNEQFF; cdr3_nt: TGTGCCAGTAGTTTCTTGACGGGGGCCGACAATGAGCAGTTCTTC
clone_size: NA; d_call: NA; j_call: TRBJ1-4; v_call: TRBV4-3; cdr3_aa: CASSPRHLEDEKLFF; cdr3_nt: TGCGCCAGCAGCCCTCGGCACCTCGAGGATGAAAAACTGTTTTTT
clone_size: NA; d_call: TRBD1; j_call: TRBJ1-1; v_call: TRBV10-1; cdr3_aa: CASSGPDRGQNTEAFF; cdr3_nt: TGCGCCAGCAGCGGCCCGGACAGGGGGCAGAACACTGAAGCTTTCTTT
clone_size: NA; d_call: NA; j_call: TRBJ2-7; v_call: TRBV7-9; cdr3_aa: CASSIDTYEQYF; cdr3_nt: TGTGCCAGCAGCATTGATACCTACGAGCAGTACTTC
clone_size: NA; d_call: NA; j_call: TRBJ2-7; v_call: TRBV27; cdr3_aa: CASSTLNRGLHYEQYF; cdr3_nt: TGTGCCAGCAGTACGTTAAATAGGGGACTGCACTACGAGCAGTACTTC
clone_size: NA; d_call: TRBD2; j_call: TRBJ2-1; v_call: TRBV7-9; cdr3_aa: CASSSSKERGRADEQFF; cdr3_nt: TGTGCCAGCAGCTCCAGTAAGGAGCGCGGGAGGGCCGATGAGCAGTTCTTC
clone_size: NA; d_call: NA; j_call: TRBJ2-7; v_call: TRBV5-6; cdr3_aa: CASSLYGGPLSYEQYF; cdr3_nt: TGTGCCAGCAGCTTGTACGGAGGGCCCTTGTCCTACGAGCAGTACTTC
clone_size: NA; d_call: NA; j_call: TRBJ1-3; v_call: TRBV5-1; cdr3_aa: CASSLVGGAAGNTIYF; cdr3_nt: TGCGCCAGCAGCTTGGTGGGGGGCGCTGCTGGAAACACCATATATTTT
clone_size: once; d_call: NA; j_call: TRBJ2-1; v_call: TRBV29-1; cdr3_aa: CSVLQGSHNEQFF; cdr3_nt: TGCAGCGTGTTGCAAGGTTCACACAATGAGCAGTTCTTC
clone_size: NA; d_call: TRBD1; j_call: TRBJ2-2; v_call: TRBV6-1; cdr3_aa: CASSEALIADRGRIDTGELFF; cdr3_nt: TGTGCCAGCAGTGAAGCGTTGATAGCTGACAGGGGGCGAATTGACACCGGGGAGCTGTTTTTT
clone_size: NA; d_call: TRBD2; j_call: TRBJ2-1; v_call: TRBV10-1; cdr3_aa: CASSEGSGSAYEQFF; cdr3_nt: TGCGCCAGCAGTGAGGGTAGCGGGAGCGCGTATGAGCAGTTCTTC
clone_size: NA; d_call: TRBD1; j_call: TRBJ2-5; v_call: TRBV2; cdr3_aa: CASSEADRGETQYF; cdr3_nt: TGTGCCAGCAGTGAAGCGGACAGGGGTGAGACCCAGTACTTC
clone_size: NA; d_call: NA; j_call: TRBJ1-5; v_call: TRBV7-8; cdr3_aa: CASSLAETYSNQPQHF; cdr3_nt: TGTGCCAGCAGCTTAGCAGAAACGTATAGCAATCAGCCCCAGCATTTT
clone_size: once; d_call: NA; j_call: TRBJ1-1; v_call: TRBV5-1; cdr3_aa: CASSLALMGGNTEAFF; cdr3_nt: TGCGCCAGCAGCTTGGCGCTCATGGGGGGGAACACTGAAGCTTTCTTT
clone_size: NA; d_call: NA; j_call: TRBJ2-1; v_call: TRBV5-4; cdr3_aa: CASSLLPPTGIRQYEQFF; cdr3_nt: TGTGCCAGCAGCTTGTTACCCCCCACCGGGATAAGGCAATATGAGCAGTTCTTC
clone_size: NA; d_call: TRBD2; j_call: TRBJ2-7; v_call: TRBV5-1; cdr3_aa: CASSLRIAGGSSYEQYF; cdr3_nt: TGCGCCAGCAGCTTGAGAATAGCGGGAGGGAGCTCCTACGAGCAGTACTTC
clone_size: NA; d_call: TRBD1; j_call: TRBJ2-7; v_call: TRBV30; cdr3_aa: CAWNGQGPYEQYF; cdr3_nt: TGTGCCTGGAACGGACAGGGTCCCTACGAGCAGTACTTC
clone_size: NA; d_call: TRBD1; j_call: TRBJ1-1; v_call: TRBV13; cdr3_aa: CASSLGLIGQGFSEAFF; cdr3_nt: TGTGCCAGCAGCTTAGGCCTAATCGGACAGGGGTTCTCTGAAGCTTTCTTT
clone_size: NA; d_call: NA; j_call: TRBJ1-2; v_call: TRBV5-1; cdr3_aa: CASSLKGLPIDYGYTF; cdr3_nt: TGCGCCAGCAGTCTGAAAGGCCTGCCTATCGACTATGGCTACACCTTC
clone_size: NA; d_call: NA; j_call: TRBJ2-5; v_call: TRBV29-1; cdr3_aa: CSGRAGTVQETQYF; cdr3_nt: TGCAGCGGACGCGCCGGGACTGTACAAGAGACCCAGTACTTC
clone_size: NA; d_call: NA; j_call: TRBJ1-1; v_call: TRBV4-1; cdr3_aa: CASSGNGVEAFF; cdr3_nt: TGCGCCAGTTCCGGCAACGGGGTTGAAGCTTTCTTT